This T cell receptor beta chain was recorded in a study of cytomegalovirus exposure and HLA in healthy donors. The overall study: Early on, a data release was issued that held 80 million or so unique TCRs from HLA-typed donors. Study findings and constraints: The later analysis indicated that the majority of CMV-associated TCR beta chains appeared HLA-restricted. The authors enumerated 150 to 200 TCR beta chains as linked to cytomegalovirus.

A word on this clone: Its antigen remains unknown.

It was with 60 Vbeta and 13 Jbeta primers that the PCR ran. The method was immunoSEQ multiplex PCR; TCRdb's version includes in-frame clones alone and lacks a portion of them. The table records 210,000 or so clones, roughly 83% of them present only once. This clonotype was obtained from a boy aged 2 to 10 in good health and CMV-seronegative. The sequenced sample consisted of PBMCs.

CDR3 DNA sequence: TGTGCCAGCAGTTTGGGGAGGAGCGGGTTTAGGAATGAGCAGTTCTTC. Residues: CASSLGRSGFRNEQFF. The chain combines TRBV28 with TRBJ2-1, with D maybe TRBD2 (6 bases). The CDR3 covers 16 residues. Germline CDR1 reads MDHEN; CDR2 reads SYDVKM. V shed 3 bases and J shed 7 bases, with 19 bases lying between them. The whole variable domain, filled in from reference TRBV28 and TRBJ2-1, reads DVKVTQSSRYLVKRTGEKVFLECVQDMDHENMFWYRQDPGLGLRLIYFSYDVKMKEKGDIPEGYSVSREKKERFSLILESASTNQTSMYLCASSLGRSGFRNEQFFGPGTRLTVL.